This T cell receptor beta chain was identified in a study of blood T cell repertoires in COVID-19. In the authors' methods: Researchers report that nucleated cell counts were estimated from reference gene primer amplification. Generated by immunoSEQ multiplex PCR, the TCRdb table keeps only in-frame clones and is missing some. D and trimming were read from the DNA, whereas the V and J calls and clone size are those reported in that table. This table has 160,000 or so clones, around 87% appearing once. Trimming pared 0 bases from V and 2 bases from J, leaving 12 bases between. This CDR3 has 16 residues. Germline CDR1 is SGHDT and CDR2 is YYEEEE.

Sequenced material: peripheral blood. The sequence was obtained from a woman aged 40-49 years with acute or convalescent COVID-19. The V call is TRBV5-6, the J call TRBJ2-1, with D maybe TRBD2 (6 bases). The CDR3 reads CASSLGRDFAYNEQFF. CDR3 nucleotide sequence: TGTGCCAGCAGCTTGGGCCGGGACTTTGCCTACAATGAGCAGTTCTTC.